These T cell receptor beta chains were read from a single sample in a study of cytomegalovirus exposure and HLA in healthy donors. Libraries were prepared by immunoSEQ multiplex PCR; TCRdb keeps only in-frame clonotypes and omits some of them. The sample yields some 110,000 clones, about 62% seen once. Source material: PBMCs. The source is a woman aged 40 to 49 in good health and CMV-seropositive. Each CDR3 is given with its conserved first and last residue. Fields, in order: clone size, V gene, D gene, J gene, CDR3 DNA, CDR3 protein. The D gene is left open where the match is weak. Not all rows give a size; the values are once, few, many and, for expanded clones, a class.

>.|TRBV28|TRBD1|TRBJ1-3
TGTGCCAGCAGCCTTCGACAGGGGTTCGGTGGAAACACCATATATTTT
CASSLRQGFGGNTIYF
>.|TRBV29-1|TRBD2|TRBJ2-1
TGCAGCGGATTAGCGGGGGGCGGGAATGAGCAGTTCTTC
CSGLAGGGNEQFF
>.|TRBV6-6|TRBD1|TRBJ1-2
TGTGCCAGCAGTTACTCGGGACAGGGTAGCTATGGCTACACCTTC
CASSYSGQGSYGYTF
>once|TRBV6-1|TRBD1|TRBJ1-1
TGTGCCAGCAGTTATTCGGGACAGGCCACCGAAGCTTTCTTT
CASSYSGQATEAFF
>.|TRBV11-3|.|TRBJ2-2
TGTGCCAGCAGTCGACTGAACACCGGGGAGCTGTTTTTT
CASSRLNTGELFF
>few|TRBV15|.|TRBJ2-6
TGTGCCACCAGCAGAGCACTGGCAGGGTCTGGGGCCAACGTCCTGACTTTC
CATSRALAGSGANVLTF
>.|TRBV7-8|TRBD2|TRBJ2-1
TGTGCCAGCAGCTTAGAGGGGGGAACTAGCGGGGGCAATGAGCAGTTCTTC
CASSLEGGTSGGNEQFF
>.|TRBV6-1|TRBD2|TRBJ2-1
TGTGCCAGCAGTGGAAGAGCGGGACTAGCGGGGTACAATGAGCAGTTCTTC
CASSGRAGLAGYNEQFF
>.|TRBV18|.|TRBJ1-1
TGTGCCAGCTCACCATCGTTGCCGGGGGTTAACACTGAAGCTTTCTTT
CASSPSLPGVNTEAFF
>.|TRBV6-1|.|TRBJ1-6
TGTGCCAGCACCCTGGCGGGTCCGCTTTCACCCCTCCACTTT
CASTLAGPLSPLHF
>.|TRBV2|.|TRBJ1-5
TGTGCCAGCAGTGAAGCGCTACAGAGCAATCAGCCCCAGCATTTT
CASSEALQSNQPQHF
>few|TRBV28|.|TRBJ1-5
TGTGCCAGCAGGTTGTGGCTGAGCAATCAGCCCCAGCATTTT
CASRLWLSNQPQHF
>.|TRBV19|.|TRBJ1-3
TGTGCCAGTAGCGAAGGGGCCTCTGGAAACACCATATATTTT
CASSEGASGNTIYF
>few|TRBV28|TRBD1|TRBJ2-3
TGTGCCAGCAGTACACCGGGACAGGGGTCAGATACGCAGTATTTT
CASSTPGQGSDTQYF
>.|TRBV20-1|.|TRBJ2-7
TGCAGTGCTAGAGGGTCTAGGCAGTACTTC
CSARGSRQYF
>few|TRBV7-6|TRBD2|TRBJ2-1
TGTGCCAGCAGCGCTACTAGCGGGAGGGCCGATGAGCAGTTCTTC
CASSATSGRADEQFF
>.|TRBV18|TRBD1|TRBJ1-2
TGTGCCAGCTCACCACGGGACAGGACAGCTAACTATGGCTACACCTTC
CASSPRDRTANYGYTF
>.|TRBV6-4|TRBD2|TRBJ2-7
TGTGCCAGCAGCCCCAAGGGCGGGAGTGGAGAGCAGTACTTC
CASSPKGGSGEQYF
>.|TRBV18|TRBD1|TRBJ2-5
TGTGCCAGCTCTCTCAAGAGGACAGGCCAAGAGACCCAGTACTTC
CASSLKRTGQETQYF
>.|TRBV7-8|.|TRBJ1-4
TGTGCCAGCAGCTTAATCTGGGGCGGAGATGAAAAACTGTTTTTT
CASSLIWGGDEKLFF
>.|TRBV10-1|.|TRBJ2-1
TGCGCCAGCAGTGAGGCCGGGACAGAGCAGTTCTTC
CASSEAGTEQFF
>.|TRBV7-6|TRBD2|TRBJ2-5
TGTGCCAGCAGCTCCCGATCCCTACTTGCGGGAGGGCTTCCCGGGGAGACCCAGTACTTC
CASSSRSLLAGGLPGETQYF
>.|TRBV19|.|TRBJ1-1
TGTGCCAGTAGCCATAGGGCGGGAAGTAGTACTGAAGCTTTCTTT
CASSHRAGSSTEAFF
>.|TRBV9|.|TRBJ1-1
TGTGCCACCTTTCGGGGGGCTTTCTTT
CATFRGAFF
>.|TRBV9|TRBD2|TRBJ2-7
TGTGCCAGCAGCACCGGACTAGCGGCCTACGAGCAGTACTTC
CASSTGLAAYEQYF
>.|TRBV5-1|.|TRBJ1-1
TGCGCCAGCAACCGGGGAACGGGCACTGAAGCTTTCTTT
CASNRGTGTEAFF
>few|TRBV30|TRBD1|TRBJ2-5
TGTGCCTGGAGTAGACAGGGCCAAGAGACCCAGTACTTC
CAWSRQGQETQYF
>few|TRBV10-3|.|TRBJ1-1
TGTGCCATCAGCGGGACAACGAACACTGAAGCTTTCTTT
CAISGTTNTEAFF
>few|TRBV5-1|.|TRBJ2-5
TGCGCCAGCAGCTTGGAGGGGGTGGAGACCCAGTACTTC
CASSLEGVETQYF
>.|TRBV6-5|.|TRBJ2-5
TGTGCCAGCAGTTACTCCCCGGCAGGGGCCGGAGAGACCCAGTACTTC
CASSYSPAGAGETQYF
>.|TRBV5-6|TRBD1|TRBJ1-3
TGTGCCAGCAGCCCAGGGGGCAGCGCTGGAAACACCATATATTTT
CASSPGGSAGNTIYF
>.|TRBV19|TRBD1|TRBJ1-1
TGTGCCAGTAGTGTTGGGGACAGGAGCACTGAAGCTTTCTTT
CASSVGDRSTEAFF
>once|TRBV20-1|TRBD2|TRBJ2-1
TGCAGTGCCTCTAGCGGCAGCCAGTTCTTC
CSASSGSQFF
>once|TRBV5-7|.|TRBJ2-2
TGTGCCAGCAGCGCGCATGAGGTACGGAACACCGGGGAGCTGTTTTTT
CASSAHEVRNTGELFF
>few|TRBV5-1|.|TRBJ2-1
TGCGCCAGCACAACAGTTTACAATGAGCAGTTCTTC
CASTTVYNEQFF
>.|TRBV13|TRBD1|TRBJ2-5
TGTGCCAGCAGCTTCGCAGGGGGAAAGGAGACCCAGTACTTC
CASSFAGGKETQYF
>.|TRBV19|.|TRBJ2-1
TGTGCCAGTAGTACCTACTCCTACAATGAGCAGTTCTTC
CASSTYSYNEQFF
>.|TRBV2|.|TRBJ1-2
TGTGCCAGCAGTGAAGCGGGAGCGGGGGAGGAGGGGAAGAGGTATGGCTACACCTTC
CASSEAGAGEEGKRYGYTF
>few|TRBV6-5|.|TRBJ2-1
TGTGCCAGCAGTTACTCGAACCCCCTATCGAATGAGCAGTTCTTC
CASSYSNPLSNEQFF
>.|TRBV27|TRBD1|TRBJ1-1
TGTGCCAGCAGTGCCACAACAGGGGGCTGGAGTGAAGCTTTCTTT
CASSATTGGWSEAFF
>.|TRBV7-9|.|TRBJ2-7
TGTGCCAGCAGCGCCTCGACCCGACCGGGACATAGAACCTACGAGCAGTACTTC
CASSASTRPGHRTYEQYF
>.|TRBV14|.|TRBJ2-3
TGTGCCAGCAGTCCCCTGGGGCCTAGCACAGATACGCAGTATTTT
CASSPLGPSTDTQYF
>.|TRBV30|TRBD1|TRBJ1-3
TGTGCCTGGAACAGGGGTTCCGGAAACACCATATATTTT
CAWNRGSGNTIYF
>few|TRBV28|.|TRBJ2-2
TGTGCCAGCAGTACCCAGGGGAATGCCGGGGAGCTGTTTTTT
CASSTQGNAGELFF
>.|TRBV6-1|.|TRBJ1-5
TGTGCCAGCAGTGAACGGGACACCACTCAGCCCCAGCATTTT
CASSERDTTQPQHF
>.|TRBV5-1|.|TRBJ2-5
TGCGCCAGCTCGGGGGAATGGGAGACCCAGTACTTC
CASSGEWETQYF
>.|TRBV19|.|TRBJ1-5
TGTGCCAGTAGTATTATCGGGGATAGCAATCAGCCCCAGCATTTT
CASSIIGDSNQPQHF
>.|TRBV4-1|.|TRBJ2-3
TGCGCCAGCAGCCAAGATCAGCCAGAAGCAGGAGATACGCAGTATTTT
CASSQDQPEAGDTQYF
>once|TRBV6-6|.|TRBJ2-1
TGTGCCAGTTCGCCGGTAGCTGCAAGGTATGAGCAGTTCTTC
CASSPVAARYEQFF
>.|TRBV10-3|TRBD1|TRBJ1-1
TGTGCCATCAGTGACCTCCCGTTGACAGGGCGAGGAGAAGCTTTCTTT
CAISDLPLTGRGEAFF
>.|TRBV27|TRBD1|TRBJ2-3
TGTGCCAGCAGTTTGGGACAGATTGCAGATACGCAGTATTTT
CASSLGQIADTQYF
>.|TRBV2|.|TRBJ2-2
TGTGCCAGCAGTGATTTTGCGGGCCCCGGGGAGCTGTTTTTT
CASSDFAGPGELFF
>.|TRBV14|TRBD1|TRBJ2-2
TGTGCCAGCAGCCCCCCCGGGACAGGGATCGGGGAGCTGTTTTTT
CASSPPGTGIGELFF
>.|TRBV5-4|.|TRBJ1-2
TGTGCCAGCAGCTTTGAGGATGTCTATGGCTACACCTTC
CASSFEDVYGYTF
>few|TRBV6-5|.|TRBJ2-7
TGTGCCAGCAGACCCGCAGGGTTGGAGCAGTACTTC
CASRPAGLEQYF
>.|TRBV27|.|TRBJ2-6
TGTGCCAGCAGTCAACAGGGCTCTGGGGCCAACGTCCTGACTTTC
CASSQQGSGANVLTF
>.|TRBV5-1|TRBD1|TRBJ1-1
TGCGCCAGCACACGACAGGGATCGGGGAACACTGAAGCTTTCTTT
CASTRQGSGNTEAFF
>.|TRBV28|TRBD2|TRBJ2-7
TGTGCCAGCAGCTCCCAAAATAGCGGGAGTGGCCCTTACGAGCAGTACTTC
CASSSQNSGSGPYEQYF
>.|TRBV2|.|TRBJ2-1
TGTGCCAGCGCGGCGGGATCTGAGCAGTTCTTC
CASAAGSEQFF